A selection of T cell receptor beta chains follows, all from one sample in a study of blood T cell repertoires in COVID-19. Profiled with immunoSEQ multiplex PCR; TCRdb holds only in-frame clones, not every one. The sample lists 40,000 to 45,000 clones, 92% occurring once. The sample consisted of peripheral blood. These receptors were obtained from a man aged 45-65 years with active COVID-19. The CDR3 runs from the conserved cysteine through the conserved F or W. The order of the fields is CDR3 protein, J gene, V gene.

CAWSVRGPQHF	TRBJ1-5	TRBV30
CASSYSRYSPLHF	TRBJ1-6	TRBV6-5
CASSVAGRNEKLFF	TRBJ1-4	TRBV9
CASSHISTQGPSGNTIYF	TRBJ1-3	TRBV7-9
CASSRGGTGELFF	TRBJ2-2	TRBV19
CASSLWPLEQRNTDTQYF	TRBJ2-3	TRBV28
CASTHPRTGRRGTEAFF	TRBJ1-1	TRBV5-8
CASNEEGRPNF	TRBJ2-4	TRBV2
CASSLGLAGTTDTQYF	TRBJ2-3	TRBV11-3
CASSRGGYQPQHF	TRBJ1-5	TRBV19
CASSKGQGNQPQHF	TRBJ1-5	TRBV11-2
CAWEVTGTSGNNEQFF	TRBJ2-1	TRBV30
CASSPGQGMNYEQFF	TRBJ2-1	TRBV6-5
CASSLGQGGTEAFF	TRBJ1-1	TRBV5-1
CASSLTRGTLLSGNTIYF	TRBJ1-3	TRBV5-1
CASSYSLGSYNEQFF	TRBJ2-1	TRBV6-2/TRBV6-3
CASSLGLAADTQYF	TRBJ2-3	TRBV9
CASSNSRTGVYSPLHF	TRBJ1-6	TRBV19
CASSPLSFPGDEQFF	TRBJ2-1	TRBV28
CATSDLILGTSVTYEQYF	TRBJ2-7	TRBV24-1
CASSVSGEEDTQYF	TRBJ2-3	TRBV7-3
CASRLVGQLRQGNGRGYTF	TRBJ1-2	TRBV12-2
CASSYSGGQGAREQYF	TRBJ2-7	TRBV6-5
CAREAGGSTDTQYF	TRBJ2-3	TRBV10-1
CASREVAGGSSYNEQFF	TRBJ2-1	TRBV5-6
CATSESPGQGGGGTEAFF	TRBJ1-1	TRBV24-1
CASSKRGGGKLFF	TRBJ1-4	TRBV14
CASTPPGGTDTQYF	TRBJ2-3	TRBV28
CASSKAGPSYNEQFF	TRBJ2-1	TRBV19
CASSEGGSPSTDTQYF	TRBJ2-3	TRBV6-4
CATSDLLGAGMGELFF	TRBJ2-2	TRBV24-1
CASSPDRVNTEAFF	TRBJ1-1	TRBV4-2
CASSPLTGMNTEAFF	TRBJ1-1	TRBV5-1
CASRPTGDYNEQFF	TRBJ2-1	TRBV27
CASSLLATGYTEAFF	TRBJ1-1	TRBV28
CSVEIQNGYEQYF	TRBJ2-7	TRBV29-1
CAWRQSGGQSNQPQHF	TRBJ1-5	TRBV30
CSVEDLRLAESTDTQYF	TRBJ2-3	TRBV29-1
CASSLETSTDTQYF	TRBJ2-3	TRBV5-1